The 28 T cell receptor beta chains below come from one sample, sequenced in a study of T cells and Merkel cell carcinoma outcomes. Only in-frame clones appear in the TCRdb table, and some are missing; sequencing was by immunoSEQ multiplex PCR. The sample lists about 19,000 clones; about 80% were seen once. The sequencing input was tumor tissue from Merkel cell carcinoma. The receptors here all came from a human donor with Merkel cell carcinoma.

The chain recombines TRBV2 with TRBJ1-2, with D perhaps matching TRBD1 (5 bases). Per the germline V gene, CDR1 is SNHLY and CDR2 is FYNNEI. V was shortened by 6 bases and J by 4 bases, with 15 bases between the two germline ends. The CDR3 sequence is 14 residues long. The CDR3 DNA reads as TGTGCCAGCAGGGCGGGGGGAGCAAGCTATGGCTACACCTTC. Amino acids: CASRAGGASYGYTF.

V and J are TRBV7-9 and TRBJ2-7; 8 nucleotides line up with TRBD2. The germline V gene has CDR1 SEHNR and CDR2 FQNEAQ (reference sequence). This CDR3 spans 15 amino acids. V lost 1 base, J lost 4 bases, and 6 bases stayed unmatched. The CDR3 nucleotides are TGTGCCAGCAGCTTAGGCGGGAGGCGGAAGTACGAGCAGTACTTC. It yields the protein CASSLGGRRKYEQYF. Based on the CDR3 plus reference TRBV7-9 and TRBJ2-7, the full variable domain is DTGVSQNPRHKITKRGQNVTFRCDPISEHNRLYWYRQTLGQGPEFLTYFQNEAQLEKSRLLSDRFSAERPKGSFSTLEIQRTEQGDSAMYLCASSLGGRRKYEQYFGPGTRLTVT.

Only one count was recorded for this clone. The J gene is TRBJ1-4, the V gene TRBV13; the D is unclear. Per the germline V gene, CDR1 is PRHDT and CDR2 is FYEKMQ (reference sequence). This CDR3 contains 14 residues. V was clipped by 5 bases and J by 2 bases, with 9 bases between them. The CDR3 nucleotides read TGTGCCAGCAGCCCGGTACCGACTAATGAAAAACTGTTTTTT. It encodes CASSPVPTNEKLFF. The full variable domain, its missing parts supplied by reference TRBV13 and TRBJ1-4, is AAGVIQSPRHLIKEKRETATLKCYPIPRHDTVYWYQQGPGQDPQFLISFYEKMQSDKGSIPDRFSAQQFSDYHSELNMSSLELGDSALYFCASSPVPTNEKLFFGSGTQLSVL.

CDR3 residues: CASRTGNTEAFF. The CDR3 DNA reads TGCGCCAGCAGGACAGGAAACACTGAAGCTTTCTTT. This chain connects TRBV5-1 to TRBJ1-1, with a tentative D call TRBD1 (6 bases). The CDR3 extends over 12 amino acids. The germline V gene encodes CDR1 SGHRS and CDR2 YFSETQ. Deletions cut 5 bases from V and 2 bases from J, with 7 bases between.

The CDR3 DNA reads TGCGCCAGCACTCCCTTACAGCGGACAGCCGAAGCTTTCTTT. Residues: CASTPLQRTAEAFF. The rearrangement uses TRBV5-1 and TRBJ1-1; D is perhaps TRBD1 (6 bases). The CDR3 sequence is 14 residues long. The ends were cut back, 6 bases at V and 8 bases at J, with 20 bases in the middle. From germline, CDR1 is SGHRS and CDR2 YFSETQ.

This clone showed up just a few times. V is TRBV4-1 and J is TRBJ2-2; 8 bases are a match to TRBD2. Trimming at V came to 4 bases and at J to 0 bases, leaving 4 bases not matched to a gene. The CDR3 is made up of 16 amino acids. CDR1 MGHRA and CDR2 YSYEKL come from the germline V gene. CDR3 amino acids: CASSLLRGANTGELFF. CDR3 sequence (DNA): TGCGCCAGCAGCCTTCTGCGGGGGGCGAACACCGGGGAGCTGTTTTTT.

The CDR3 loop reads CASSLASGSWETQYF. The CDR3 DNA sequence: TGCGCCAGCAGCTTGGCCAGCGGGAGTTGGGAGACCCAGTACTTC. The V and J genes are TRBV5-1 and TRBJ2-5, with TRBD2 matching over 8 bases. CDR3 length: 15 residues. V was pared by 0 bases and J by 5 bases, with 6 bases of the junction left unmatched. Germline V gene data show CDR1 as SGHRS and CDR2 as YFSETQ.

The chain links TRBV7-3 to TRBJ2-1; 7 nucleotides align to TRBD2. This CDR3 region has 17 residues. Germline loops: CDR1 SGHTA, CDR2 FQGTGA. Trimming removed 3 bases from V and 7 bases from J; junction bases left unmatched: 15. The CDR3: CASSFLPSGAPGNEQFF. CDR3 sequence (DNA): TGTGCCAGCAGCTTTCTCCCGAGCGGGGCCCCCGGAAATGAGCAGTTCTTC.

This sequence joins TRBV20-1 and TRBJ1-1, with D perhaps TRBD1 (5 bases). From germline, CDR1 is DFQATT and CDR2 SNEGSKA (reference sequence). Deletions cut 4 bases from V and 12 bases from J, with 15 bases between. The CDR3 is made up of 11 amino acids. CDR3 loop: CSAMGPRGPFF. DNA for the CDR3: TGCAGTGCTATGGGACCCCGTGGTCCTTTCTTT.

This clone was seen just once. The V call is TRBV5-1, the J call TRBJ2-3, with 8 bases aligning to TRBD2. Germline CDR1 SGHRS, CDR2 YFSETQ. This CDR3 has 16 residues. V shed 2 bases, J shed 2 bases, and the junction held 7 bases outside the gene matches. The CDR3 spells CASSLRLATPTDTQYF. The CDR3, as DNA: TGCGCCAGCAGCTTAAGACTAGCGACCCCCACAGATACGCAGTATTTT.

V usage is TRBV5-1 and J usage is TRBJ2-1; 12 bases map to TRBD2. This CDR3 region has 15 residues. The V and J ends lost 4 bases and 6 bases, in that order; junction bases with no gene match: 5. Germline V lookup: CDR1 SGHRS, CDR2 YFSETQ. The DNA of the CDR3 is TGCGCCAGCAGCCCTAGCGGGAGGGCCATCAATGAGCAGTTCTTC. This codes for CASSPSGRAINEQFF.

The rearrangement joins TRBV30 to TRBJ2-3; D gene unclear. V gave up 2 bases and J gave up 2 bases, with 2 bases separating them. The CDR3 extends over 11 amino acids. Germline assignment: CDR1 GTSNPN and CDR2 SVGIG (reference sequence). Written as DNA, the CDR3 is TGTGCCTGGAGTTCCACAGATACGCAGTATTTT. It translates to CAWSSTDTQYF. The whole variable domain, filled in from reference TRBV30 and TRBJ2-3, reads SQTIHQWPATLVQPVGSPLSLECTVEGTSNPNLYWYRQAAGRGLQLLFYSVGIGQISSEVPQNLSASRPQDRQFILSSKKLLLSDSGFYLCAWSSTDTQYFGPGTRLTVL.

The chain employs TRBV6-5 and TRBJ1-5; a possible D gene is TRBD1 (6 bases). The V gene lost 8 bases and the J gene lost 2 bases, with 10 bases spanning the gap. Germline V CDR1 and CDR2: MNHEY, SVGAGI. The CDR3 has 13 amino acids. The CDR3, as DNA: TGTGCCAGCCGGGGGGCCGGCAATCAGCCCCAGCATTTT. It translates to CASRGAGNQPQHF.

CDR3 in amino acids: CASSIWPGNLDTQYF. The CDR3 DNA reads TGTGCCAGTAGTATATGGCCGGGTAATTTGGATACGCAGTATTTT. The rearrangement links TRBV19 to TRBJ2-3; D gene uncertain. V lost 2 bases and J lost 6, with 15 bases in between. The CDR3 consists of 15 residues. The germline gives CDR1 LNHDA, CDR2 SQIVND (reference sequence).

This clone has just a few counts. The rearrangement joins TRBV7-2 to TRBJ2-5; D ambiguous. V shed 0 bases and J shed 5 bases, with 1 base lying between them. Germline CDR1 SGHTA, CDR2 FQGNSA. This CDR3 contains 11 residues. The CDR3 region is CASSLAETQYF. CDR3 sequence (DNA): TGTGCCAGCAGCTTAGCGGAGACCCAGTACTTC.

The chain employs TRBV18 and TRBJ1-6; 8 bases map to TRBD1. This CDR3 is 14 amino acids long. Germline CDR1 reads KGHSH; CDR2 reads LQKENI. Trimming cost V 9 bases and J 9 bases; bases outside gene matches: 10. CDR3: CASSGQVEISPLHF. CDR3 coding DNA: TGTGCCAGTTCGGGACAGGTAGAAATTTCACCCCTCCACTTT.

The chain joins TRBV5-1 to TRBJ2-7, with D perhaps assigned TRBD1 or TRBD2 (5 bases each). Trimming removed 4 bases from V and 9 bases from J, with 26 bases in between. The germline V gene has CDR1 SGHRS and CDR2 YFSETQ. This CDR3 contains 16 residues. The CDR3 DNA reads as TGCGCCAGCAGCCCCACCTTTCGGGACGGATTACGCGGGCAGTACTTC. As protein: CASSPTFRDGLRGQYF. The complete variable domain, with remaining parts taken from reference TRBV5-1 and TRBJ2-7, reads KAGVTQTPRYLIKTRGQQVTLSCSPISGHRSVSWYQQTPGQGLQFLFEYFSETQRNKGNFPGRFSGRQFSNSRSEMNVSTLELGDSALYLCASSPTFRDGLRGQYFGPGTRLTVT.

Points on this clone: A read error may produce the germline difference seen at one junction end. The rearrangement uses TRBV13 and TRBJ1-3; D perhaps matches TRBD1 (5 bases). The CDR3 runs to 14 residues. CDR1 and CDR2 from the germline V gene are PRHDT and FYEKMQ (reference sequence). As DNA, the CDR3 is TGTGCCAGCAGCTTAGGTGGGGCGGGAAATACCATATATTTT. It translates to CASSLGGAGNTIYF.

V is TRBV6-1 and J is TRBJ1-2; D possibly corresponds to TRBD1 (5 bases). The germline V gene has CDR1 MNHNS and CDR2 SASEGT. The CDR3 covers 14 residues. Trimming left V 5 bases short and J 4 bases short, with 14 bases between. Here the CDR3 DNA reads TGTGCCAGCAGTCAAGGGGCCGTTTTCTATGGCTACACCTTC. Its protein is CASSQGAVFYGYTF.

The rearrangement uses TRBV5-4 and TRBJ1-1; a weak D match, TRBD1 (5 bases). Germline-derived CDR1 and CDR2 are SGHNT and YYREEE (reference sequence). V dropped 4 bases and J dropped 1 base, with 14 bases sitting between them. The length of the CDR3 is 15 residues. CDR3 loop: CASSPGGGANTEAFF. In DNA, the CDR3 is TGTGCCAGCAGCCCGGGAGGAGGGGCGAACACTGAAGCTTTCTTT.

The gene calls are TRBV7-9 and TRBJ1-1; no reliable D call. With 1 base removed from V and 7 bases from J, the gap between germline ends came to 13 bases. Germline values: CDR1 SEHNR, CDR2 FQNEAQ (reference sequence). The CDR3 loop spans 14 amino acids. CDR3 sequence (DNA): TGTGCCAGCAGCTTAGTTTTAGTGGGTTTTGAAGCTTTCTTT. It encodes CASSLVLVGFEAFF.

The CDR3 region has the DNA TGCGCCAGCAGCAGGTATTGGCTTGCCGGGACCCTCACTGAAGCTTTCTTT. Translation: CASSRYWLAGTLTEAFF. The chain carries TRBV5-1 and TRBJ1-1, with TRBD1 as a possible D gene (5 bases). The germline V gene has CDR1 SGHRS and CDR2 YFSETQ. V was clipped by 4 bases and J by 4 bases, with 23 bases between them. The CDR3 is 17 amino acids.

This chain joins TRBV4-1 and TRBJ1-2; TRBD1 agrees at 7 bases. Germline V gene sequence: CDR1 MGHRA, CDR2 YSYEKL. V gave up 1 base and J gave up 5 bases; unmatched junction bases: 7. The CDR3 loop spans 15 amino acids. This CDR3 is CASSQVRGGGYGYTF. DNA for the CDR3: TGCGCCAGCAGCCAAGTTAGAGGGGGCGGGTATGGCTACACCTTC.

The chain couples TRBV6-5 to TRBJ1-1; 9 bases are shared with TRBD1. V lost 2 bases and J lost 5; bases outside the gene matches: 6. This CDR3 is 15 amino acids long. The germline V gene has CDR1 MNHEY and CDR2 SVGAGI. This CDR3 is CASSYGGQGRTEAFF. CDR3 DNA: TGTGCCAGCAGTTACGGGGGACAGGGAAGGACTGAAGCTTTCTTT.

The chain links TRBV18 to TRBJ2-3; no clear D gene. V was clipped by 3 bases and J by 6 bases, with 7 bases between them. The CDR3 contains 12 residues. Germline CDR1 is KGHSH and CDR2 is LQKENI. The CDR3 reads CASSPNGDTQYF. In nucleotides, the CDR3 is TGTGCCAGCTCACCGAATGGGGATACGCAGTATTTT.

The chain joins TRBV27 to TRBJ2-3; tentatively, D is TRBD2 (5 bases). The ends were cut back, 5 bases at V and 4 bases at J, with 19 bases in the middle. This CDR3 has 16 residues. Per the germline V gene, CDR1 is MNHEY and CDR2 is SMNVEV (reference sequence). The CDR3 sequence: CASSVRLSPSPDTQYF. In nucleotides, the CDR3 is TGTGCCAGCAGTGTACGACTAAGCCCCTCCCCAGATACGCAGTATTTT.

J is TRBJ1-1 and V is TRBV6-1; no reliable D call. V dropped 3 bases and J dropped 0 bases, with 5 bases sitting between them. The CDR3 is 13 residues long. The germline CDR1 and CDR2 sequences are MNHNS and SASEGT. This chain's CDR3 is CASSDRMNTEAFF. CDR3 DNA: TGTGCCAGCAGTGACAGAATGAACACTGAAGCTTTCTTT.

The chain couples TRBV5-1 to TRBJ2-2, with D tentatively TRBD1 or TRBD2 (5 bases each). V lost 3 bases and J lost 5, with 17 bases in between. Germline assignment: CDR1 SGHRS and CDR2 YFSETQ. This CDR3 is built from 16 residues. The CDR3 DNA reads as TGCGCCAGCAGCTCCGAGGGTGTCTGGGGGACCGGGGAGCTGTTTTTT. This encodes CASSSEGVWGTGELFF.